The 28 T cell receptor beta chains below were found in one sample sequenced in a study of blood T cell repertoires in COVID-19. The table came from immunoSEQ multiplex PCR; TCRdb's copy has only in-frame clones and leaves some out. The repertoire holds over 200,000 clones, roughly 89% seen once, with 10% in the top ten. The sequencing input was PBMCs or T cells enriched from blood (not recorded which). The receptors were sampled from a man younger than 35 with acute COVID-19.

This chain uses TRBV6-5 with TRBJ1-1, with a tentative D call TRBD1 (6 bases). Germline CDR1 reads MNHEY; CDR2 reads SVGAGI. The V gene lost 7 bases and the J gene lost 0 bases, with 9 bases spanning the gap. This CDR3 region has 13 residues. The CDR3 sequence is CASTTGLNTEAFF. In DNA, the CDR3 is TGTGCCAGCACAACAGGGTTGAACACTGAAGCTTTCTTT.

This rearrangement joins TRBV11-3 to TRBJ2-1; D unresolved. This CDR3 comprises 12 residues. Per germline, CDR1 SGHNT and CDR2 YENEEA. The V gene lost 1 base and the J gene lost 8 bases, with 6 bases spanning the gap. The CDR3 spells CASSLASDEQFF. CDR3 nucleotides: TGTGCCAGCAGCTTAGCAAGCGATGAGCAGTTCTTC.

The CDR3 coding sequence is TGCGCCAGCAGCTCCGGGACAGGGGGAGAAAAACTGTTTTTT. This sequence encodes CASSSGTGGEKLFF. The chain recombines TRBV4-3 with TRBJ1-4; 11 positions agree with TRBD1. Germline CDR1 LGHNA, CDR2 YSLEER. CDR3 length: 14 residues. V was clipped by 5 bases and J by 8 bases; unmatched bases: 4.

The gene calls are TRBV3-1 (or the pseudogene TRBV3-2) and TRBJ2-7; a possible D gene is TRBD2 (6 bases). Deletions cut 4 bases from V and 0 bases from J, with 16 bases between. The CDR3 contains 16 residues. Germline CDR1 LGHDT, CDR2 YNNKEL (reference sequence). CDR3: CASSRNLAISSYEQYF. In DNA form, the CDR3 reads TGTGCCAGCAGCCGCAACCTAGCGATTAGCTCCTACGAGCAGTACTTC.

The V call is TRBV7-2, the J call TRBJ2-2, with 7 bases identical to TRBD1. CDR1 SGHTA and CDR2 FQGNSA come from the germline V gene. The CDR3 totals 19 residues. J lost 4 bases, V lost 1 base, and 15 bases had no gene match. CDR3 sequence (DNA): TGTGCCAGCAGCTTAGATAAACCCTCGACAGGGTGGGTCACCGGGGAGCTGTTTTTT. Its translation is CASSLDKPSTGWVTGELFF.

CDR3 bases: TGTGCCAGCAGCTTAGTAGCGGGAGTCCCCTACGAGCAGTACTTC. Encoded protein: CASSLVAGVPYEQYF. V usage is TRBV11-3 and J usage is TRBJ2-7, with 9 bases matching TRBD2. The germline gives CDR1 SGHNT, CDR2 YENEEA. The V gene end was trimmed by 1 base and the J gene end by 2 bases; junction bases not matched to a gene: 3. The CDR3 has 15 residues.

The table lists this clone with a count of one. CDR3: CASRKTGLNQPQHF. In DNA, the CDR3 is TGCGCCAGCAGAAAAACAGGGCTCAATCAGCCCCAGCATTTT. The chain employs TRBV5-1 and TRBJ1-5, with D perhaps matching TRBD1 (6 bases). This CDR3 region has 14 residues. Deletions cut 5 bases from V and 3 bases from J, with 12 bases between. CDR1 is SGHRS and CDR2 is YFSETQ in the germline V gene.

The chain links TRBV2 to TRBJ1-5; 7 nucleotides agree with TRBD1. V gave up 7 bases and J gave up 6 bases; unmatched junction bases: 12. CDR1 and CDR2 from the germline V gene are SNHLY and FYNNEI. CDR3 length: 15 amino acids. In nucleotides, the CDR3 is TGTGCCAGCACCCAGGGACAGCGCCGCGGTCAGCCCCAGCATTTT. Residues: CASTQGQRRGQPQHF.

The chain uses TRBV9 and TRBJ2-7; D gene uncertain. V lost 3 bases to trimming and J lost 2 bases, with 3 bases between them. This CDR3 has 11 residues. Germline CDR1 reads SGDLS; CDR2 reads YYNGEE. CDR3: CASSATYEQYF. The CDR3 DNA sequence: TGTGCCAGCAGCGCAACCTACGAGCAGTACTTC. Variable domain in full (rest from reference TRBV9 and TRBJ2-7): DSGVTQTPKHLITATGQRVTLRCSPRSGDLSVYWYQQSLDQGLQFLIQYYNGEERAKGNILERFSAQQFPDLHSELNLSSLELGDSALYFCASSATYEQYFGPGTRLTVT.

The sample holds a few counts of this clone. The chain has TRBV6-5 and TRBJ2-7; the match to TRBD1 covers 7 bases. CDR1 and CDR2 from the germline V gene are MNHEY and SVGAGI. The CDR3 is made up of 14 amino acids. V was clipped by 8 bases and J by 3 bases; unmatched bases: 10. CDR3 loop: CASGLGGKGYEQYF. DNA for the CDR3: TGTGCCAGCGGTTTAGGGGGCAAGGGCTACGAGCAGTACTTC.

This clone turned up a few times. The chain carries TRBV5-1 and TRBJ1-1; the match to TRBD1 covers 8 bases. V lost 4 bases, J lost 2 bases, and 4 bases stayed unmatched. Germline CDR1 reads SGHRS; CDR2 reads YFSETQ. The CDR3 is 14 residues long. The CDR3 is CASSRTGGNTEAFF. DNA for the CDR3: TGCGCCAGCAGCAGAACAGGGGGAAACACTGAAGCTTTCTTT. The whole variable domain, filled in from reference TRBV5-1 and TRBJ1-1, reads KAGVTQTPRYLIKTRGQQVTLSCSPISGHRSVSWYQQTPGQGLQFLFEYFSETQRNKGNFPGRFSGRQFSNSRSEMNVSTLELGDSALYLCASSRTGGNTEAFFGQGTRLTVV.

V and J are TRBV24-1 and TRBJ2-1, with D possibly TRBD1 on 6 matching bases. In germline, CDR1 is KGHDR, CDR2 SFDVKD. V was trimmed by 7 bases and J by 0 bases, leaving 15 bases between them. The CDR3 spans 16 residues. CDR3 amino acids: CATSAAQGSSYNEQFF. In DNA, the CDR3 is TGTGCCACCAGCGCCGCTCAGGGGAGCTCCTACAATGAGCAGTTCTTC.

This clone occurred a few times. V and J are TRBV20-1 and TRBJ2-1; TRBD2 aligns across 8 bases. The length of the CDR3 is 14 residues. The germline CDR1 and CDR2 sequences are DFQATT and SNEGSKA (reference sequence). Trimming took 3 bases from V and 4 from J; bases not matched to a gene: 5. In nucleotides, the CDR3 is TGCAGTGCTAGTAGCGGGGACGGGTACAATGAGCAGTTCTTC. This gives the protein CSASSGDGYNEQFF.

The chain has TRBV7-3 and TRBJ1-2; D gene uncertain. The CDR3 consists of 13 residues. The V gene lost 1 base and the J gene lost 4 bases, with 7 bases spanning the gap. Germline CDR1 and CDR2: SGHTA and FQGTGA. CDR3 sequence reads: CASSLNSRYGYTF. The CDR3 DNA follows: TGTGCCAGCAGCTTAAATTCCCGCTATGGCTACACCTTC. Filled out from reference TRBV7-3 and TRBJ1-2, the complete variable domain reads GAGVSQTPSNKVTEKGKYVELRCDPISGHTALYWYRQSLGQGPEFLIYFQGTGAADDSGLPNDRFFAVRPEGSVSTLKIQRTERGDSAVYLCASSLNSRYGYTFGSGTRLTVV.

Only a few counts were recorded for this clone. The J gene is TRBJ2-7, the V gene TRBV21-1; TRBD1, the table's D call, was not compared with the DNA. TRBV21-1 is deemed a pseudogene. The CDR3 loop spans 19 amino acids. The CDR3 coding sequence is TGTGCCAGCAGCACTCATCAAAAAGACAGAGCCACGGCAGAGTACGAGCAGTACTTC. It is translated as CASSTHQKDRATAEYEQYF.

The genes are TRBV27 and TRBJ1-1, with a weak D call TRBD1 (5 bases). The V end lost 5 bases, the J end lost 2 bases, and 12 bases lay between the germline ends. The CDR3 runs 14 residues. Germline CDR1 and CDR2: MNHEY and SMNVEV (reference sequence). The CDR3 DNA is TGTGCCAGCAGTCGACAGAACTCAAACACTGAAGCTTTCTTT. The encoded protein is CASSRQNSNTEAFF.

The chain is built from TRBV6-6 and TRBJ1-4; D gene unclear. CDR3 length: 14 residues. Trimming cost V 6 bases and J 4 bases, with 12 bases left between them. Germline V gene lookup returns CDR1 MNHNY and CDR2 SVGAGI (reference sequence). The DNA of the CDR3 is TGTGCCAGCAGACCGCCGGGAGATAATGAAAAACTGTTTTTT. This gives the protein CASRPPGDNEKLFF.

V usage is TRBV5-5 and J usage is TRBJ1-2; D is possibly TRBD1 (6 bases). V was trimmed by 0 bases and J by 4 bases, leaving 10 bases between them. CDR3 length equals 14 residues. Germline V gene data show CDR1 as SGHKS and CDR2 as YYEKEE (reference sequence). The CDR3 here is CASSLEGEPYGYTF. CDR3 sequence (DNA): TGTGCCAGCAGCTTGGAGGGGGAGCCCTATGGCTACACCTTC.

This rearrangement joins TRBV3-1 (or the pseudogene TRBV3-2) to TRBJ1-1; D ambiguous. Germline-derived CDR1 and CDR2 are LGHDT and YNNKEL (reference sequence). V was clipped by 6 bases and J by 2 bases, with 13 bases between them. This CDR3 has 14 amino acids. Here the CDR3 DNA reads TGTGCCAGCAGTCCAAATACACATAACACTGAAGCTTTCTTT. The encoded protein is CASSPNTHNTEAFF.

The rearrangement joins TRBV7-6 to TRBJ2-5; 8 positions agree with TRBD1. CDR3 length: 15 residues. With V trimmed by 5 bases and J by 2 bases, 7 bases remained unmatched. Germline-derived CDR1 and CDR2 are SGHVS and FNYEAQ. The CDR3 region has the DNA TGTGCCAGCAGCAGACAGACAGGGGCTCAAGAGACCCAGTACTTC. Translated: CASSRQTGAQETQYF.

The V gene is TRBV9, the J gene TRBJ1-1; 9 positions match TRBD1. Germline assignment: CDR1 SGDLS and CDR2 YYNGEE. The CDR3 is 17 residues long. V lost 5 bases to trimming and J lost 0 bases; unmatched junction nucleotides: 11. CDR3: CASSLSGTGKLNTEAFF. The CDR3 nucleotides are TGTGCCAGCAGTCTTTCCGGGACAGGGAAACTGAACACTGAAGCTTTCTTT.

This chain joins TRBV15 and TRBJ2-1; D is ambiguous. The CDR3 totals 13 residues. V was pared by 0 bases and J by 10 bases, with 10 bases between. CDR1 and CDR2 from the germline V gene are LNHNV and YYDKDF (reference sequence). The CDR3 is CATSREERREQFF. The DNA of the CDR3 is TGTGCCACCAGCAGAGAAGAGAGGCGGGAGCAGTTCTTC.

J is TRBJ1-5 and V is TRBV28; D is unclear. The length of the CDR3 is 13 residues. V was pared by 10 bases and J by 1 base, with 11 bases between. Germline V gene data show CDR1 as MDHEN and CDR2 as SYDVKM. The DNA of the CDR3 is TGTGCCACTAGGATATCGAGCAATCAGCCCCAGCATTTT. It encodes CATRISSNQPQHF.

The gene calls are TRBV4-1 and TRBJ1-2, with 10 bases lining up with TRBD1. Trimming took 2 bases from V and 8 from J; bases not matched to a gene: 5. Germline values: CDR1 MGHRA, CDR2 YSYEKL. The CDR3 consists of 14 residues. The CDR3, as DNA: TGCGCCAGCAGCCAACAGACAGGGGGCCGGGGCTACACCTTC. It translates to CASSQQTGGRGYTF.

The chain links TRBV28 to TRBJ1-1; TRBD1 matches 8 bases. Trimming cost V 4 bases and J 9 bases; bases outside gene matches: 7. CDR1 is MDHEN and CDR2 is SYDVKM in the germline V gene. The CDR3 has 13 amino acids. The CDR3 spells CASSSLGQGKAFF. CDR3 DNA sequence: TGTGCCAGCAGTTCCCTCGGACAGGGCAAAGCTTTCTTT.

The chain carries TRBV30 and TRBJ2-3; 7 nucleotides match TRBD1. J gave up 5 bases and V 4 bases, and 3 bases lay outside the gene matches. The V gene's germline CDR1 is GTSNPN and CDR2 SVGIG (reference sequence). CDR3 size: 12 residues. This CDR3 reads CAWKGAGDTQYF. The CDR3 DNA reads TGTGCCTGGAAGGGGGCTGGAGATACGCAGTATTTT.

This chain links TRBV19 with TRBJ2-5, with unresolved D. Deletions cut 7 bases from V and 7 bases from J, with 13 bases between. From germline, CDR1 is LNHDA and CDR2 SQIVND (reference sequence). The CDR3 is 12 residues long. The chain's CDR3 is CASMPGPGTQYF. The CDR3 DNA reads TGTGCCAGTATGCCGGGTCCCGGGACCCAGTACTTC. The variable domain in full, with the rest retrieved from reference TRBV19 and TRBJ2-5, is DGGITQSPKYLFRKEGQNVTLSCEQNLNHDAMYWYRQDPGQGLRLIYYSQIVNDFQKGDIAEGYSVSREKKESFPLTVTSAQKNPTAFYLCASMPGPGTQYFGPGTRLLVL.

The chain employs TRBV28 and TRBJ2-2; D remains unclear. Trimming removed 8 bases at V and 2 bases at J, with 12 bases between. Germline assignment: CDR1 MDHEN and CDR2 SYDVKM. This CDR3 region has 14 residues. The CDR3 spells CASLLGENTGELFF. CDR3 coding DNA: TGTGCCAGCTTACTCGGAGAAAACACCGGGGAGCTGTTTTTT.